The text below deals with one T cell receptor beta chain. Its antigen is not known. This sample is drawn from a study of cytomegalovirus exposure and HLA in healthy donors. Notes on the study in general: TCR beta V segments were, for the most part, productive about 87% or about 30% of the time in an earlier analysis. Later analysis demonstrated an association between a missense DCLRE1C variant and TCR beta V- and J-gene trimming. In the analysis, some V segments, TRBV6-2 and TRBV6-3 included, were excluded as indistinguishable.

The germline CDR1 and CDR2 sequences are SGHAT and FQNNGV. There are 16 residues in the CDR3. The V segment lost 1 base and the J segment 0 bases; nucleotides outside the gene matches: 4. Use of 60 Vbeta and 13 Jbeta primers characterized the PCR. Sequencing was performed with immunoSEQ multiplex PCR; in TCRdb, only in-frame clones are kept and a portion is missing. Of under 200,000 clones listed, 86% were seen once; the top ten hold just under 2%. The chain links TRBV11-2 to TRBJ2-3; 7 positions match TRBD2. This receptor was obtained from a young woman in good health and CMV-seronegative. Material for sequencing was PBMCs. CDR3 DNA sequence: TGTGCCAGCAGCTTAGGCGGGGGAACTAGCACAGATACGCAGTATTTT. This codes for CASSLGGGTSTDTQYF.